These 24 T cell receptor beta chains were all obtained from the same sample, sequenced in a study of blood T cell repertoires in COVID-19. Clones were read by immunoSEQ multiplex PCR, and TCRdb kept only the in-frame ones, dropping some. Among tens of thousands of clones listed, more than 60% were seen once. The sample consisted of peripheral blood. The receptors come from a woman aged 50 to 60 with active or convalescent COVID-19.

The chain recombines TRBV5-1 with TRBJ1-2; 8 bases align to TRBD1. This CDR3 contains 14 residues. After removal of 4 bases from V and 4 bases from J, the junction contained 6 bases not matched to a gene. Per germline, CDR1 SGHRS and CDR2 YFSETQ. The CDR3 sequence is CASSGPGQVYGYTF. The CDR3, as DNA: TGCGCCAGCAGCGGCCCGGGACAGGTCTATGGCTACACCTTC.

This sequence joins TRBV5-1 and TRBJ2-7, with TRBD2 matching over 8 bases. Trimming at V came to 4 bases and at J to 4 bases, leaving 16 bases not matched to a gene. Germline V gives CDR1 SGHRS, CDR2 YFSETQ. The CDR3 totals 17 residues. The chain's CDR3 is CASSRNLASGSGYEQYF. The CDR3, as DNA: TGCGCCAGCAGCCGGAATTTGGCGAGCGGGAGCGGGTACGAGCAGTACTTC.

The chain combines TRBV10-3 with TRBJ2-3, with D uncertain. The CDR3 is 15 amino acids. V lost 4 bases to trimming and J lost 1 base, with 12 bases between them. CDR1 is ENHRY, CDR2 SYGVKD, per germline. CDR3 protein: CAISGSGSGTDTQYF. The CDR3 DNA reads TGTGCCATCAGTGGGAGTGGCTCGGGCACAGATACGCAGTATTTT.

This chain connects TRBV7-2 to TRBJ2-4, with 7 bases fitting TRBD1. V shed 5 bases and J 0 bases; nucleotides not matched to a gene: 7. The CDR3 extends over 16 amino acids. In germline, CDR1 is SGHTA, CDR2 FQGNSA. The CDR3 bases are TGTGCCAGCAGCCCCGAGGGGGCCTTAGCCAAAAACATTCAGTACTTC. The encoded protein is CASSPEGALAKNIQYF. Supplemented by reference TRBV7-2 and TRBJ2-4, the full variable domain reads GAGVSQSPSNKVTEKGKDVELRCDPISGHTALYWYRQSLGQGLEFLIYFQGNSAPDKSGLPSDRFSAERTGGSVSTLTIQRTQQEDSAVYLCASSPEGALAKNIQYFGAGTRLSVL.

This clone has only a few counts. The chain recombines TRBV28 with TRBJ1-1; 7 bases fit TRBD1. This CDR3 region has 14 residues. Germline V gene data show CDR1 as MDHEN and CDR2 as SYDVKM. The CDR3 region is CVSTLQGMNTEAFF. The CDR3 nucleotides are TGTGTCTCGACCCTACAGGGGATGAACACTGAAGCTTTCTTT.

This clone was observed a handful of times. The rearrangement joins TRBV7-8 to TRBJ2-5; the D gene is possibly TRBD1 (6 bases). The CDR3 runs to 14 residues. CDR1 SGHVS and CDR2 FQNEAQ come from the germline V gene. Trimming cost V 4 bases and J 2 bases, with 11 bases left between them. DNA for the CDR3: TGTGCCAGCAGCTCGGACAGCTGGCAAGAGACCCAGTACTTC. It encodes CASSSDSWQETQYF.

The chain recombines TRBV27 with TRBJ2-1; D unresolved. The CDR3 spans 13 residues. Germline assignment: CDR1 MNHEY and CDR2 SMNVEV (reference sequence). Trimming cost V 7 bases and J 9 bases, with 16 bases left between them. In nucleotides, the CDR3 is TGTGCCAGCACTCCGACTGGCTTCTTTGAGCAGTTCTTC. As protein: CASTPTGFFEQFF.

The chain couples TRBV3-1 (or the pseudogene TRBV3-2) to TRBJ2-5, with TRBD2 as a possible D gene (5 bases). V shed 2 bases and J shed 2 bases, with 18 bases lying between them. Germline CDR1 LGHDT, CDR2 YNNKEL (reference sequence). The CDR3 is 17 amino acids. The CDR3, as DNA: TGTGCCAGCAGCCAATTCGGAGGTTTGGAGACACAAGAGACCCAGTACTTC. The encoded protein is CASSQFGGLETQETQYF.

This clone was observed a handful of times. The V call is TRBV19, the J call TRBJ2-3; 7 bases map to TRBD1. J gave up 4 bases and V 5 bases, and 6 bases lay outside the gene matches. Germline assignment: CDR1 LNHDA and CDR2 SQIVND (reference sequence). This CDR3 is built from 14 residues. CDR3 protein: CASSPYRGPDTQYF. The CDR3 coding sequence is TGTGCCAGTAGTCCGTACAGGGGACCAGATACGCAGTATTTT.

This clone was detected once. The CDR3 DNA reads TGTGCCACCAGTGTCGCAGCGGGAGGGTTCGGGGCAGGAGAGACCCAGTACTTC. This translates into CATSVAAGGFGAGETQYF. V is TRBV24-1 and J is TRBJ2-5; TRBD2 matches at 10 bases. The CDR3 runs to 18 residues. With V trimmed by 5 bases and J by 4 bases, 15 bases remained unmatched. Germline CDR1 and CDR2: KGHDR and SFDVKD.

This chain uses TRBV30 with TRBJ1-2; TRBD1 agrees at 11 bases. Germline assignment: CDR1 GTSNPN and CDR2 SVGIG (reference sequence). This CDR3 is 14 amino acids long. Trimming removed 5 bases from V and 8 bases from J; junction bases left unmatched: 10. CDR3 region: CAWLNAGQGAGYTF. DNA of the CDR3: TGTGCCTGGCTTAATGCCGGACAGGGGGCCGGCTACACCTTC.

The chain uses TRBV3-1 (or the pseudogene TRBV3-2) and TRBJ2-1; 7 bases map to TRBD1. The V gene end was trimmed by 3 bases and the J gene end by 5 bases; junction bases not matched to a gene: 7. Germline V gene lookup returns CDR1 LGHDT and CDR2 YNNKEL (reference sequence). The CDR3 contains 15 residues. The CDR3: CASSQAGGSNNEQFF. For the CDR3, the DNA is TGTGCCAGCAGCCAGGCAGGGGGATCCAACAATGAGCAGTTCTTC.

Here the CDR3 reads CASSQDIGGRDAEAFF. As DNA, the CDR3 is TGTGCCAGCAGCCAAGATATAGGGGGCAGGGACGCTGAAGCTTTCTTT. The chain has TRBV4-2 and TRBJ1-1, with 7 positions matching TRBD1. This CDR3 comprises 16 residues. The germline CDR1 and CDR2 sequences are LGHNA and YNFKEQ. After removal of 0 bases from V and 6 bases from J, the junction contained 10 bases not matched to a gene.

CDR3 DNA sequence: TGCGCCAGCAGCCAAGTGCCAGTAACAGATACGCAGTATTTT. Translation: CASSQVPVTDTQYF. The gene calls are TRBV4-1 and TRBJ2-3; D call uncertain. The ends were cut back, 1 base at V and 3 bases at J, with 8 bases in the middle. This CDR3 is 14 amino acids long. CDR1 and CDR2 (germline): MGHRA, YSYEKL.

This chain connects TRBV29-1 to TRBJ1-5, with 10 bases fitting TRBD1. The ends lost 6 bases at V and 2 bases at J; junction bases unmatched: 4. This CDR3 comprises 14 residues. The germline CDR1 and CDR2 sequences are SQVTM and ANQGSEA. CDR3 nucleotide sequence: TGCAGCGTGGGGACAGGGGAGGGCAATCAGCCCCAGCATTTT. Translation: CSVGTGEGNQPQHF.

The rearrangement uses TRBV5-1 and TRBJ2-5; TRBD2 matches at 15 bases. This CDR3 is built from 19 residues. Germline CDR1 is SGHRS and CDR2 is YFSETQ. The V and J ends lost 4 bases and 5 bases, in that order; junction bases with no gene match: 15. This chain's CDR3 is CASSQGTSGRRVQGETQYF. The CDR3 DNA reads TGCGCCAGCAGCCAAGGGACTAGCGGGAGGAGGGTACAAGGGGAGACCCAGTACTTC.

This clone appeared a few times. The chain joins TRBV18 to TRBJ2-5; 11 bases match TRBD2. This CDR3 comprises 16 residues. V was pared by 3 bases and J by 3 bases, with 6 bases of the junction left unmatched. Germline V lookup: CDR1 KGHSH, CDR2 LQKENI. CDR3 DNA sequence: TGTGCCAGCTCACCGCTTAGCGGGAGGGTGGAAGAGACCCAGTACTTC. Its protein product is CASSPLSGRVEETQYF.

The rearrangement joins TRBV4-1 to TRBJ2-7; TRBD2 agrees at 8 bases. V lost 1 base and J lost 10; bases outside the gene matches: 9. The CDR3 has 14 residues. CDR1 and CDR2 (germline): MGHRA, YSYEKL. CDR3 DNA: TGCGCCAGCAGCCAAGTCTCCGGGAGGGACGCACAGTACTTC. Its protein product is CASSQVSGRDAQYF.

The genes are TRBV5-1 and TRBJ1-2; D might be TRBD1 (5 bases). This CDR3 spans 15 amino acids. V lost 0 bases to trimming and J lost 8 bases, with 17 bases between them. The germline V gene has CDR1 SGHRS and CDR2 YFSETQ. The CDR3 DNA follows: TGCGCCAGCAGCTTGGAATCCAGGGCAGGGCGAGGCTACACCTTC. Protein product: CASSLESRAGRGYTF.

The chain joins TRBV14 to TRBJ1-2; D unresolved. Trimming left V 1 base short and J 5 bases short, with 11 bases between. The CDR3 runs 14 residues. Germline values: CDR1 SGHDN, CDR2 FVKESK. CDR3 sequence reads: CASSQGWTFYGYTF. CDR3 DNA sequence: TGTGCCAGCAGCCAAGGGTGGACTTTTTATGGCTACACCTTC.

This clone was detected ten times or more. V gene TRBV15 combines with J gene TRBJ1-4, with a tentative D call TRBD1 (6 bases). CDR1 is LNHNV, CDR2 YYDKDF, per germline (reference sequence). V lost 1 base and J 8 bases, leaving 17 bases between the germline ends. This CDR3 has 16 residues. CDR3: CATSRVAGASWEKLFF. In DNA, the CDR3 is TGTGCCACCAGCAGAGTTGCAGGGGCGAGTTGGGAAAAACTGTTTTTT.

V is TRBV13 and J is TRBJ2-3; 9 bases align to TRBD1. J gave up 1 base and V 5 bases, and 7 bases lay outside the gene matches. The germline gives CDR1 PRHDT, CDR2 FYEKMQ (reference sequence). The CDR3 covers 16 residues. The CDR3 spells CASSEGTGRRTDTQYF. In DNA form, the CDR3 reads TGTGCCAGCAGCGAGGGGACAGGGAGACGCACAGATACGCAGTATTTT.

The rearrangement uses TRBV5-1 and TRBJ2-7, with TRBD1 matching 8 bases. V was pared by 4 bases and J by 6 bases, with 9 bases of the junction left unmatched. The V gene's germline CDR1 is SGHRS and CDR2 YFSETQ. The CDR3 is 14 residues long. Here the CDR3 DNA reads TGCGCCAGCAGCCCTGGACAGGGTAAAGGCGAGCAGTACTTC. Its translation is CASSPGQGKGEQYF.

This chain joins TRBV5-1 and TRBJ2-3; the D gene is possibly TRBD1 (6 bases). The CDR3 contains 13 residues. The V end was cut by 0 bases, the J end by 8 bases, with 10 bases between. CDR1 and CDR2 (germline): SGHRS, YFSETQ. The chain's CDR3 is CASSLAGAATQYF. CDR3 coding DNA: TGCGCCAGCAGCTTGGCAGGGGCTGCTACGCAGTATTTT. Filled out from reference TRBV5-1 and TRBJ2-3, the complete variable domain reads KAGVTQTPRYLIKTRGQQVTLSCSPISGHRSVSWYQQTPGQGLQFLFEYFSETQRNKGNFPGRFSGRQFSNSRSEMNVSTLELGDSALYLCASSLAGAATQYFGPGTRLTVL.